This T cell receptor (beta chain) was obtained from a study of blood T cell repertoires in COVID-19. V gave up 10 bases and J gave up 3 bases, with 13 bases separating them. The CDR3 totals 14 residues. Germline V CDR1 and CDR2: MDHEN, SYDVKM. The data were produced by immunoSEQ multiplex PCR, yet TCRdb's version contains in-frame clones alone and is incomplete. In the table there are 150,000 to 200,000 clones, over 80% of which are singletons. Input material: peripheral blood. The source of this sequence is a woman in her 70s with COVID-19, enrolled during active disease. This chain joins TRBV28 and TRBJ1-6; the D gene is possibly TRBD1 (5 bases). This CDR3 reads CATKEGLYNSPLHF. CDR3 coding DNA: TGTGCCACAAAGGAGGGGCTCTATAATTCACCCCTCCACTTT. Supplemented by reference TRBV28 and TRBJ1-6, the full variable domain reads DVKVTQSSRYLVKRTGEKVFLECVQDMDHENMFWYRQDPGLGLRLIYFSYDVKMKEKGDIPEGYSVSREKKERFSLILESASTNQTSMYLCATKEGLYNSPLHFGNGTRLTVT.